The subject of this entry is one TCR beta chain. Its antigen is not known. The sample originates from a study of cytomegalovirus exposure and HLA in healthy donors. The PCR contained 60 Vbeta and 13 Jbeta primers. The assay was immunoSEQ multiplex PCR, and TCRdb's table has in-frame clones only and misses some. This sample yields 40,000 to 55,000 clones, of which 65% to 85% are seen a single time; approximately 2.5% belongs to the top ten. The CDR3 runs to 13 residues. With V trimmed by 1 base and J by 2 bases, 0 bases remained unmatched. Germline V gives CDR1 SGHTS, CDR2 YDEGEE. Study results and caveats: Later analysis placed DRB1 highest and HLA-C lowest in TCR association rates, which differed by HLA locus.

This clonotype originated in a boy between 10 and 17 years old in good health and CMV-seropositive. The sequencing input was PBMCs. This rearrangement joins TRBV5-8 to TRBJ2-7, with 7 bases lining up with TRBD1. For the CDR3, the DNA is TGTGCCAGCAGCTTGCAGGGGGCCTACGAGCAGTACTTC. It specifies CASSLQGAYEQYF.